This record looks at one T cell receptor (beta chain) sequence and its context. This sample is part of a study of T cells in narcolepsy. Clones were sequenced by immunoSEQ multiplex PCR, and TCRdb holds only the in-frame ones, with some missing. The sample shows around 20,000 clones, 92% of them seen only once. CDR1 is SGDLS, CDR2 YYNGEE, per germline. V dropped 1 base and J dropped 5 bases, with 9 bases sitting between them. The CDR3 extends over 13 amino acids. The sample consisted of CD45RA- memory CD4+ T cells from PBMCs. The source is a human donor with narcolepsy. This chain uses TRBV9 with TRBJ2-5; no firm D call. The CDR3 spells CASSVYLGETQYF. In DNA, the CDR3 is TGTGCCAGCAGCGTATATTTGGGGGAGACCCAGTACTTC.